This T cell receptor beta chain was captured by sequencing in a study of blood T cell repertoires in COVID-19. This clone was detected only once. Profiled with immunoSEQ multiplex PCR; TCRdb holds only in-frame clones, not every one. The table has approximately 220,000 clones, around 86% seen once. The ends lost 0 bases at V and 6 bases at J; junction bases unmatched: 9. This CDR3 comprises 16 residues. CDR1 is SGHRS and CDR2 is YFSETQ in the germline V gene. The rearrangement joins TRBV5-1 to TRBJ2-7; 10 nucleotides agree with TRBD1. Sequencing used peripheral blood. The sequence was collected from a man aged 50 to 59 with acute or convalescent COVID-19. CDR3 sequence: CASSLGGQGFPGEQYF. CDR3 sequence (DNA): TGCGCCAGCAGCTTGGGGGGACAGGGGTTTCCGGGCGAGCAGTACTTC.